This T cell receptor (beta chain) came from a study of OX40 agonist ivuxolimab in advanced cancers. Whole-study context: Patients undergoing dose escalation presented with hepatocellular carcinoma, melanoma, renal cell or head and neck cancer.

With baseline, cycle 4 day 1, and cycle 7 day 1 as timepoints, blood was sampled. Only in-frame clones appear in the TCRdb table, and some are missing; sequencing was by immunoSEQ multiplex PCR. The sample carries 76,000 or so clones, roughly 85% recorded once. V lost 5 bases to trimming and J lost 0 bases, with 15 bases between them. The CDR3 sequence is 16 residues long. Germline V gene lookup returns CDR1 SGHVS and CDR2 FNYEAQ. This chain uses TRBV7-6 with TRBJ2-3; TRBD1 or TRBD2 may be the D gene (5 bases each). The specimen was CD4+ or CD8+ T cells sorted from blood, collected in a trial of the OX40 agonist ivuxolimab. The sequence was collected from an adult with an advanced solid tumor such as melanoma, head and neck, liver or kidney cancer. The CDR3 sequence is CASSPRAGKSTDTQYF. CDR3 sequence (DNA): TGTGCCAGCAGCCCGAGGGCAGGGAAAAGCACAGATACGCAGTATTTT. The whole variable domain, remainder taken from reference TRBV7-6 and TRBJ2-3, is GAGVSQSPRYKVTKRGQDVALRCDPISGHVSLYWYRQALGQGPEFLTYFNYEAQQDKSGLPNDRFSAERPEGSISTLTIQRTEQRDSAMYRCASSPRAGKSTDTQYFGPGTRLTVL.